This T cell receptor (beta chain) was captured by sequencing in a study of T-cell reconstitution after alpha-beta-depleted transplantation in children (dated by TCRdb to the mid-2010s). For the study in its entirety: Using TCR repertoire profiling, the study followed T-cell immune reconstitution in a quantitative way in children after TCRalphabeta/CD19-depleted allogeneic hematopoietic cell transplantation.

Sequences SQVTM (CDR1) and ANQGSEA (CDR2) are obtained from the germline V gene. V has 7 bases trimmed and J has 1 base trimmed; junction bases matching no gene number 9. The CDR3 contains 15 residues, cysteine and phenylalanine counted. Of all the DNA, just the CDR3 is kept, 45 bases in frame from base 1. Library prep was done by PCR. Sequenced on an Illumina HiSeq 2500. To normalize quantification of the TCRbeta repertoire, the TCR libraries were built with molecular barcoding that relied on unique molecular identifiers. TCRdb passed the public sequencing reads through fastp at Q25 and MiXCR, retaining productive beta sequences. Merged by CDR3 protein, the rows form single entries marked with the most common genes and DNA. The sample profile shows 500,000 or so distinct CDR3 sequences; about 33% of them were found once. Of the sample, about 2.3% falls within the top ten clones. Note on this clonotype: Its antigen has not been determined. No qualities accompany the bases; no much larger clone lies one base away.

The source was PBMCs from the stem cell graft donor, collected from the stem cell graft. The chain was built from TRBV29-1 and TRBJ2-3; 9 central nucleotides agree with TRBD1. This receptor was obtained from a human donor who donated a stem cell graft to a child with aplastic anemia. In nucleotide form, the sequence is TGCAGCGGCTACCTACAGGGGGCTGGCACAGATACGCAGTATTTT. The resulting protein is CSGYLQGAGTDTQYF.